This TCR beta chain was captured by sequencing in a study of OX40 agonist ivuxolimab in advanced cancers. With respect to this clone: Its antigen is still unknown.

Method: immunoSEQ multiplex PCR; TCRdb's copy keeps in-frame clones and lacks some. The sample has about 28,000 clones, approximately 86% seen once. V was clipped by 1 base and J by 1 base, with 9 bases between them. The CDR3 extends over 15 amino acids. In germline, CDR1 is MNHNS, CDR2 SASEGT. Overall study findings and caveats: Compared with CD4+, CD8+ T cells on average had more expanded clones.

The material sequenced was CD4+ or CD8+ T cells sorted from blood, taken in a trial of the OX40 agonist ivuxolimab. The TCR sequence derives from an adult with an advanced solid tumor such as melanoma, head and neck, liver or kidney cancer. V and J are TRBV6-1 and TRBJ2-3; D not certain. The DNA of the CDR3 is TGTGCCAGCAGTGAAGGGGTTTTCGGCACAGATACGCAGTATTTT. Translating it yields CASSEGVFGTDTQYF.